One sample yielded the 18 T cell receptor beta chains listed below, sequenced in a study of cytomegalovirus exposure and HLA in healthy donors. Here immunoSEQ multiplex PCR was the method, and the copy in TCRdb shows in-frame clones only, minus some. This sample has about 110,000 clones, with approximately 94% found just once. Sequencing was performed on PBMCs. The receptors come from a woman between 18 and 29 years old in good health and CMV-seronegative.

The rearrangement uses TRBV29-1 and TRBJ2-3, with 10 bases aligning to TRBD1. This CDR3 comprises 14 residues. Looked up from germline, CDR1 is SQVTM and CDR2 is ANQGSEA. J gave up 4 bases and V 4 bases, and 5 bases lay outside the gene matches. The DNA of the CDR3 is TGCAGCGTTGCCGGGACAGGGGACCCAGATACGCAGTATTTT. Protein product: CSVAGTGDPDTQYF.

The chain recombines TRBV14 with TRBJ1-1, with 7 bases lining up with TRBD1. V trimming: 3 bases; J trimming: 1 base; junction bases outside the gene matches: 17. The CDR3 is 19 residues long. Germline CDR1 is SGHDN and CDR2 is FVKESK. The CDR3 nucleotides read TGTGCCAGCAGCCATCAAATTGGGGGGACAGCATGGGGGAACACTGAAGCTTTCTTT. This codes for CASSHQIGGTAWGNTEAFF.

CDR3 sequence reads: CASSKTGAAFEAFF. The CDR3 DNA follows: TGTGCCAGCAGTAAGACAGGGGCCGCGTTTGAAGCTTTCTTT. This chain connects TRBV27 to TRBJ1-1, with 8 bases identical to TRBD1. The germline CDR1 and CDR2 sequences are MNHEY and SMNVEV (reference sequence). J gave up 7 bases and V 5 bases, and 9 bases lay outside the gene matches. CDR3 size: 14 residues.

The genes are TRBV7-2 and TRBJ2-1; 7 bases fit TRBD2. V was clipped by 5 bases and J by 2 bases; unmatched bases: 9. This CDR3 spans 16 amino acids. CDR1 SGHTA and CDR2 FQGNSA come from the germline V gene. The CDR3 region has the DNA TGTGCCAGCAGCCCCTCCCTCCGGGGGGCCTACAATGAGCAGTTCTTC. It encodes CASSPSLRGAYNEQFF.

V and J are TRBV4-3 and TRBJ2-1, with D unresolved. CDR1 LGHNA and CDR2 YSLEER come from the germline V gene. The CDR3 contains 14 residues. V lost 0 bases, J lost 9 bases, and 12 bases lay in between. CDR3: CASSQDPGFGEQFF. In nucleotides, the CDR3 is TGCGCCAGCAGCCAAGATCCCGGGTTTGGTGAGCAGTTCTTC.

This rearrangement joins TRBV5-6 to TRBJ1-1; no definite D call. The CDR3 contains 15 residues. V lost 4 bases, J lost 6 bases, and 19 bases lay in between. CDR1 and CDR2 from the germline V gene are SGHDT and YYEEEE. The CDR3 region is CASSPPLRVGAEAFF. CDR3 in DNA: TGTGCCAGCAGCCCGCCACTGCGTGTGGGCGCTGAAGCTTTCTTT.

V gene TRBV5-6 combines with J gene TRBJ1-2, with D tentatively TRBD1 (5 bases). The CDR3 covers 17 residues. V gave up 1 base and J gave up 3 bases, with 19 bases separating them. Germline CDR1 SGHDT, CDR2 YYEEEE. The CDR3 DNA follows: TGTGCCAGCAGCTTGTACGGGTCGGGGGGAGTAGACTATGGCTACACCTTC. Amino acids: CASSLYGSGGVDYGYTF.

This clone was observed a single time. This rearrangement joins TRBV7-2 to TRBJ2-7; 13 nucleotides agree with TRBD2. With 2 bases clipped from V and 0 bases from J, the junction kept 4 bases outside the gene matches. The germline CDR1 and CDR2 sequences are SGHTA and FQGNSA. CDR3 length: 17 residues. The chain's CDR3 is CASSLSGLAGVSYEQYF. The CDR3 DNA sequence: TGTGCCAGCAGCTTAAGCGGACTAGCGGGGGTCTCCTACGAGCAGTACTTC.

The chain has TRBV9 and TRBJ1-3; the match to TRBD1 covers 7 bases. J lost 8 bases, V lost 0 bases, and 2 bases had no gene match. This CDR3 spans 13 amino acids. Looked up from germline, CDR1 is SGDLS and CDR2 is YYNGEE. CDR3 loop: CASSVGQGDTIYF. CDR3 DNA sequence: TGTGCCAGCAGCGTAGGACAGGGAGACACCATATATTTT. Supplemented by reference TRBV9 and TRBJ1-3, the full variable domain reads DSGVTQTPKHLITATGQRVTLRCSPRSGDLSVYWYQQSLDQGLQFLIQYYNGEERAKGNILERFSAQQFPDLHSELNLSSLELGDSALYFCASSVGQGDTIYFGEGSWLTVV.

The chain employs TRBV19 and TRBJ1-4, with no clear D. The CDR3 consists of 11 residues. Germline V lookup: CDR1 LNHDA, CDR2 SQIVND (reference sequence). V was cut by 4 bases and J by 11 bases, with 8 bases left in between. CDR3 in amino acids: CASSTGNKLFF. In DNA, the CDR3 is TGTGCCAGTAGTACGGGGAACAAACTGTTTTTT.

V gene TRBV4-1 combines with J gene TRBJ1-5; unclear D gene. This CDR3 has 16 residues. The V and J ends lost 3 bases and 3 bases respectively, with 15 bases between them. Germline V gene sequence: CDR1 MGHRA, CDR2 YSYEKL. Here the CDR3 reads CASSHDGLNSNQPQHF. The CDR3 nucleotides read TGCGCCAGCAGCCACGACGGACTCAACTCCAATCAGCCCCAGCATTTT.

The chain has TRBV19 and TRBJ1-3, with a weak D call TRBD1 (5 bases). V lost 6 bases and J 1 base, leaving 10 bases between the germline ends. The CDR3 is 14 amino acids. The germline gives CDR1 LNHDA, CDR2 SQIVND (reference sequence). Here the CDR3 DNA reads TGTGCCAGTAGCACTCAGGGTTCTGGAAACACCATATATTTT. It translates to CASSTQGSGNTIYF.

The rearrangement joins TRBV19 to TRBJ1-1; D remains unclear. The CDR3 loop spans 15 amino acids. Deletions cut 5 bases from V and 5 bases from J, with 18 bases between. CDR1 LNHDA and CDR2 SQIVND come from the germline V gene (reference sequence). CDR3 protein: CASSPMTSLATEAFF. The CDR3 region has the DNA TGTGCCAGTAGTCCCATGACATCCCTGGCAACTGAAGCTTTCTTT.

The V gene is TRBV5-4, the J gene TRBJ1-1; no firm D call. This CDR3 has 12 amino acids. The V end was cut by 2 bases, the J end by 5 bases, with 7 bases between. Per the germline V gene, CDR1 is SGHNT and CDR2 is YYREEE (reference sequence). Here the CDR3 DNA reads TGTGCCAGCAGCTTTAGTGGTACTGAAGCTTTCTTT. Protein sequence: CASSFSGTEAFF. The full variable domain, rest sourced from reference TRBV5-4 and TRBJ1-1, is ETGVTQSPTHLIKTRGQQVTLRCSSQSGHNTVSWYQQALGQGPQFIFQYYREEENGRGNFPPRFSGLQFPNYSSELNVNALELDDSALYLCASSFSGTEAFFGQGTRLTVV.

The CDR3 DNA is TGCGCCAGCAGCCAAGGGTCGGGACAGGGTAGCACAGATACGCAGTATTTT. As protein: CASSQGSGQGSTDTQYF. The V call is TRBV4-3, the J call TRBJ2-3, with 9 bases matching TRBD1. V lost 1 base, J lost 0 bases, and 5 bases stayed unmatched. The CDR3 totals 17 residues. Germline V gives CDR1 LGHNA, CDR2 YSLEER.

This clone was detected once. The chain recombines TRBV9 with TRBJ2-7; D may be TRBD2 (6 bases). The ends were cut back, 0 bases at V and 5 bases at J, with 21 bases in the middle. CDR3 size: 17 residues. Germline values: CDR1 SGDLS, CDR2 YYNGEE. The CDR3 loop is CASSVGGRGGSDDEQYF. CDR3 DNA: TGTGCCAGCAGCGTAGGAGGTCGTGGGGGGTCCGACGACGAGCAGTACTTC.

The V and J genes are TRBV28 and TRBJ1-2; D possibly corresponds to TRBD1 (6 bases). V was clipped by 6 bases and J by 7 bases, with 18 bases between them. Germline V CDR1 and CDR2: MDHEN, SYDVKM. This CDR3 is 14 amino acids long. The CDR3 sequence: CASSPTGWLGGYTF. In DNA, the CDR3 is TGTGCCAGCAGCCCCACAGGGTGGTTGGGTGGCTACACCTTC.

V is TRBV7-7 and J is TRBJ2-2; TRBD1 matches at 7 bases. Germline trimming cut 5 bases from V and 1 base from J; bases unmatched to any gene: 1. The CDR3 extends over 14 amino acids. Germline CDR1 is SSHAT and CDR2 is FNYEAQ (reference sequence). The CDR3 is CASSRDRNTGELFF. As DNA, the CDR3 is TGTGCCAGCAGCCGGGACAGGAACACCGGGGAGCTGTTTTTT.